This TCR beta chain was obtained from a study of blood T cells in healthy people across ages. Regarding the study as a whole: PBMCs were not sorted, which prevented a conclusive comparison of naive versus antigen-experienced cells. Comparison with aged donors showed that long-lived donors had more naive CD4+ cells and higher diversity.

A second PCR, run for about 6 to 12 cycles, used a sample-barcoded 5' primer plus a J-beta primer mix. From the 5' RACE reads, TCRdb called clonotypes with MiXCR, one entry per CDR3 protein. The sample yields over 700,000 distinct CDR3 sequences, 20% to 30% seen once. This clonotype has just a few counts. Antigen unknown. The sample was also reused in another study, on T cells of mothers and their children. As reported in that work: The data showed no persistent microchimeric T cell clones.

The origin of this receptor is a boy aged 5 to 17 in good health. The specimen sequenced was blood.

The DNA of the CDR3 is TGTGCCACCAGCAGATCACTTGAAGCAAACACTGAAGCTTTCTTT. It is translated as CATSRSLEANTEAFF. This chain uses TRBV15 with TRBJ1-1; D remains unclear. The V end lost 2 bases, the J end lost 2 bases, and 12 bases lay between the germline ends. The length of the CDR3 is 15 residues. Germline V CDR1 and CDR2: LNHNV, YYDKDF (reference sequence).